A selection of T cell receptor beta chains follows, all from one sample in a study of shared clonotypes between healthy human individuals. Only in-frame clones appear in the TCRdb table, and some are missing; sequencing was by immunoSEQ multiplex PCR. The sample includes around 1.9 million clones, around 93% seen only once; the top ten take roughly 1.7%. The sequenced material came from naive CD8+ T cells from PBMCs. The origin of the receptors is a man aged 18 to 29 in good health. Some clones in this sample may be carry-over from other donors' samples. The CDR3 runs from the conserved cysteine through the conserved F or W. The order of the fields is V gene, D gene, clone size, J gene, CDR3 protein, CDR3 DNA. The D gene is left open where the match is weak. Part of the rows lack a size; the others show once, few, many or a class for expanded clones.

V gene: TRBV27
D gene: TRBD1
clone size: -
J gene: TRBJ2-7
CDR3 protein: CASSPGQAYEQYF
CDR3 DNA: TGTGCCAGCAGCCCAGGACAGGCCTACGAGCAGTACTTC

V gene: TRBV12-5
D gene: -
clone size: -
J gene: TRBJ1-1
CDR3 protein: CASGLVPPQGRPSRAFF
CDR3 DNA: TGTGCTAGTGGTTTGGTACCACCGCAAGGGCGTCCCTCGAGAGCTTTCTTT

V gene: TRBV19
D gene: TRBD1
clone size: -
J gene: TRBJ1-4
CDR3 protein: CASRTGIGEKLFF
CDR3 DNA: TGTGCCAGTAGGACAGGGATTGGAGAAAAACTGTTTTTT

V gene: TRBV2
D gene: -
clone size: -
J gene: TRBJ1-5
CDR3 protein: CASGSGAGQPQHF
CDR3 DNA: TGTGCCAGTGGATCAGGGGCAGGGCAGCCCCAGCATTTT

V gene: TRBV1
D gene: -
clone size: few
J gene: TRBJ1-4
CDR3 protein: CTSSHRWGMGKLFF
CDR3 DNA: TGCACCAGCAGCCATCGTTGGGGTATGGGTAAACTGTTTTTT

V gene: TRBV15
D gene: -
clone size: -
J gene: TRBJ1-2
CDR3 protein: CATSRGASDRYGYTF
CDR3 DNA: TGTGCCACCAGCAGAGGGGCTAGCGACAGGTATGGCTACACCTTC

V gene: TRBV7-8
D gene: TRBD2
clone size: once
J gene: TRBJ2-7
CDR3 protein: CASSWGWASGSSYEQYF
CDR3 DNA: TGTGCCAGCAGCTGGGGGTGGGCTAGCGGGAGTTCCTACGAGCAGTACTTC

V gene: TRBV6-6
D gene: -
clone size: -
J gene: TRBJ2-2
CDR3 protein: CASSLLASGTGELFF
CDR3 DNA: TGTGCCAGCAGTTTGCTAGCGTCGGGCACCGGGGAGCTGTTTTTT

V gene: TRBV11-2
D gene: -
clone size: -
J gene: TRBJ1-4
CDR3 protein: CASSRRVGDDEKLFF
CDR3 DNA: TGTGCCAGCAGCAGGAGGGTGGGGGATGATGAAAAACTGTTTTTT

V gene: TRBV28
D gene: TRBD2
clone size: -
J gene: TRBJ2-7
CDR3 protein: CASSILAGVREQYF
CDR3 DNA: TGTGCCAGCAGTATACTAGCGGGAGTAAGGGAGCAGTACTTC

V gene: TRBV9
D gene: -
clone size: -
J gene: TRBJ2-3
CDR3 protein: CASSVDVPQVDTQYF
CDR3 DNA: TGTGCCAGCAGCGTAGATGTCCCCCAGGTGGATACGCAGTATTTT

V gene: TRBV28
D gene: -
clone size: -
J gene: TRBJ1-2
CDR3 protein: CASRQGDGGNYGYTF
CDR3 DNA: TGTGCCAGCAGACAAGGGGACGGAGGAAACTATGGCTACACCTTC

V gene: TRBV30
D gene: -
clone size: -
J gene: TRBJ2-2
CDR3 protein: CAWGLGTGELFF
CDR3 DNA: TGTGCCTGGGGGTTGGGCACCGGGGAGCTGTTTTTT

V gene: TRBV27
D gene: -
clone size: -
J gene: TRBJ1-1
CDR3 protein: CASSRSGMYTEAFF
CDR3 DNA: TGTGCCAGCAGTAGGTCCGGGATGTACACTGAAGCTTTCTTT

V gene: TRBV28
D gene: TRBD1
clone size: once
J gene: TRBJ1-4
CDR3 protein: CASSFQGAIEKLFF
CDR3 DNA: TGTGCCAGCAGTTTTCAGGGGGCTATTGAAAAACTGTTTTTT

V gene: TRBV4-2
D gene: -
clone size: -
J gene: TRBJ2-5
CDR3 protein: CASSPGRRETQYF
CDR3 DNA: TGTGCCAGCAGCCCCGGGCGCCGAGAGACCCAGTACTTC

V gene: TRBV6-6
D gene: -
clone size: -
J gene: TRBJ1-2
CDR3 protein: CASSYSSENYGYTF
CDR3 DNA: TGTGCCAGCAGTTACTCTTCTGAAAACTATGGCTACACCTTC

V gene: TRBV27
D gene: -
clone size: -
J gene: TRBJ2-1
CDR3 protein: CASGGDLEQFF
CDR3 DNA: TGTGCCAGCGGGGGAGACTTAGAGCAGTTCTTC

V gene: TRBV5-4
D gene: -
clone size: -
J gene: TRBJ2-7
CDR3 protein: CASSLGGTKVYEQYF
CDR3 DNA: TGTGCCAGCAGCTTGGGCGGGACGAAGGTCTACGAGCAGTACTTC

V gene: TRBV10-2
D gene: TRBD1
clone size: -
J gene: TRBJ2-7
CDR3 protein: CASTHPPLTGAIYEQYF
CDR3 DNA: TGCGCCAGCACTCACCCCCCCCTGACAGGGGCGATCTACGAGCAGTACTTC

V gene: TRBV7-2
D gene: -
clone size: -
J gene: TRBJ2-5
CDR3 protein: CASSAPRAGRETQYF
CDR3 DNA: TGTGCCAGCAGCGCCCCCAGGGCAGGGCGGGAGACCCAGTACTTC

V gene: TRBV6-5
D gene: -
clone size: once
J gene: TRBJ2-3
CDR3 protein: CASSYSPSSTDTQYF
CDR3 DNA: TGTGCCAGCAGTTACTCGCCGTCTAGCACAGATACGCAGTATTTT

V gene: TRBV10-1
D gene: TRBD1
clone size: -
J gene: TRBJ2-1
CDR3 protein: CASSELQGVELFF
CDR3 DNA: TGCGCCAGCAGTGAGTTACAGGGGGTTGAGCTGTTCTTC

V gene: TRBV11-2
D gene: -
clone size: few
J gene: TRBJ2-7
CDR3 protein: CASSFSYEQYF
CDR3 DNA: TGTGCCAGCAGCTTTTCCTACGAGCAGTACTTC

V gene: TRBV27
D gene: TRBD2
clone size: -
J gene: TRBJ2-7
CDR3 protein: CASSLRLAAAYEQYF
CDR3 DNA: TGTGCCAGCAGTTTACGACTAGCGGCCGCCTACGAGCAGTACTTC

V gene: TRBV5-6
D gene: -
clone size: -
J gene: TRBJ1-4
CDR3 protein: CASSPERIPNEKLFF
CDR3 DNA: TGTGCCAGCAGCCCGGAGCGGATTCCTAATGAAAAACTGTTTTTT

V gene: TRBV9
D gene: TRBD2
clone size: -
J gene: TRBJ2-1
CDR3 protein: CASSDGLAGDNEQFF
CDR3 DNA: TGTGCCAGCAGCGACGGACTAGCGGGAGACAATGAGCAGTTCTTC

V gene: TRBV18
D gene: TRBD1
clone size: -
J gene: TRBJ2-7
CDR3 protein: CASSPASGQGRRYEQYF
CDR3 DNA: TGTGCCAGCTCACCCGCATCCGGACAGGGACGACGGTACGAGCAGTACTTC

V gene: TRBV4-3
D gene: TRBD1
clone size: -
J gene: TRBJ2-6
CDR3 protein: CASSPTTGGVSGANVLTF
CDR3 DNA: TGCGCCAGCAGCCCTACGACAGGGGGCGTCTCTGGGGCCAACGTCCTGACTTTC

V gene: TRBV14
D gene: -
clone size: once
J gene: TRBJ2-3
CDR3 protein: CASSPFTDTQYF
CDR3 DNA: TGTGCCAGCAGCCCATTCACAGATACGCAGTATTTT

V gene: TRBV4-2
D gene: -
clone size: -
J gene: TRBJ2-5
CDR3 protein: CASSQELSPETQYF
CDR3 DNA: TGTGCCAGCAGCCAAGAACTGTCGCCAGAGACCCAGTACTTC

V gene: TRBV5-6
D gene: TRBD1
clone size: -
J gene: TRBJ2-7
CDR3 protein: CASSPGTGAYEQYF
CDR3 DNA: TGTGCCAGCAGCCCGGGGACAGGGGCCTACGAGCAGTACTTC

V gene: TRBV4-1
D gene: -
clone size: -
J gene: TRBJ2-1
CDR3 protein: CASSQGGRGRGNEQFF
CDR3 DNA: TGCGCCAGCAGCCAAGGGGGTCGCGGGCGCGGCAATGAGCAGTTCTTC

V gene: TRBV4-3
D gene: -
clone size: -
J gene: TRBJ2-1
CDR3 protein: CASSQERTSHSSYNEQFF
CDR3 DNA: TGCGCCAGCAGCCAAGAACGGACAAGCCACAGCTCCTACAATGAGCAGTTCTTC

V gene: TRBV7-9
D gene: -
clone size: -
J gene: TRBJ1-5
CDR3 protein: CASAGSYSNQPQHF
CDR3 DNA: TGTGCCAGCGCCGGGAGCTATAGCAATCAGCCCCAGCATTTT

V gene: TRBV5-6
D gene: -
clone size: -
J gene: TRBJ1-3
CDR3 protein: CASSLPQGGGNTIYF
CDR3 DNA: TGTGCCAGCAGCCTACCACAGGGCGGTGGAAACACCATATATTTT

V gene: TRBV4-1
D gene: -
clone size: -
J gene: TRBJ2-7
CDR3 protein: CASSQVVQEFSYYEQYF
CDR3 DNA: TGCGCCAGCAGCCAAGTCGTACAGGAGTTCTCATACTACGAGCAGTACTTC

V gene: TRBV18
D gene: -
clone size: once
J gene: TRBJ2-2
CDR3 protein: CASSPQNTGELFF
CDR3 DNA: TGTGCCAGCTCACCACAAAACACCGGGGAGCTGTTTTTT

V gene: TRBV15
D gene: -
clone size: -
J gene: TRBJ2-2
CDR3 protein: CATSRAPGSPFFTGELFF
CDR3 DNA: TGTGCCACCAGCAGAGCCCCAGGAAGTCCGTTTTTCACCGGGGAGCTGTTTTTT

V gene: TRBV6-5
D gene: -
clone size: -
J gene: TRBJ1-1
CDR3 protein: CASGREFEAFF
CDR3 DNA: TGTGCCAGCGGCCGCGAGTTTGAAGCTTTCTTT

V gene: TRBV27
D gene: TRBD2
clone size: -
J gene: TRBJ2-3
CDR3 protein: CASSLLRTSGSDTQYF
CDR3 DNA: TGTGCCAGCAGTTTACTAAGGACTAGCGGGTCAGATACGCAGTATTTT

V gene: TRBV28
D gene: -
clone size: -
J gene: TRBJ1-2
CDR3 protein: CASSLAGPYGYTF
CDR3 DNA: TGTGCCAGCAGCCTGGCAGGCCCTTATGGCTACACCTTC

V gene: TRBV4-3
D gene: -
clone size: -
J gene: TRBJ1-5
CDR3 protein: CASSQARTEEPQHF
CDR3 DNA: TGCGCCAGCAGCCAGGCTCGGACTGAGGAGCCCCAGCATTTT

V gene: TRBV19
D gene: TRBD2
clone size: few
J gene: TRBJ2-5
CDR3 protein: CASSSEREGETQYF
CDR3 DNA: TGTGCCAGTAGTTCGGAGAGGGAGGGAGAGACCCAGTACTTC

V gene: TRBV27
D gene: TRBD2
clone size: -
J gene: TRBJ2-3
CDR3 protein: CASRGLAGGLGTDTQYF
CDR3 DNA: TGTGCCAGCAGGGGACTAGCGGGAGGGCTTGGCACAGATACGCAGTATTTT

V gene: TRBV18
D gene: -
clone size: -
J gene: TRBJ1-5
CDR3 protein: CASSPQRGEGSNQPQHF
CDR3 DNA: TGTGCCAGCTCACCACAAAGGGGAGAGGGTAGCAATCAGCCCCAGCATTTT

V gene: TRBV9
D gene: TRBD2
clone size: -
J gene: TRBJ2-1
CDR3 protein: CASSLSQTSGLYNEQFF
CDR3 DNA: TGTGCCAGCAGCCTCTCTCAGACTAGCGGGCTTTACAATGAGCAGTTCTTC

V gene: TRBV19
D gene: TRBD2
clone size: -
J gene: TRBJ2-7
CDR3 protein: CASSILAGYSYEQYF
CDR3 DNA: TGTGCCAGTAGTATACTAGCGGGTTACTCCTACGAGCAGTACTTC

V gene: TRBV29-1
D gene: -
clone size: -
J gene: TRBJ2-7
CDR3 protein: CSATDRQGGYEQYF
CDR3 DNA: TGCAGCGCAACGGACCGACAGGGAGGCTACGAGCAGTACTTC

V gene: TRBV10-3
D gene: -
clone size: -
J gene: TRBJ2-7
CDR3 protein: CAISETGYEQYF
CDR3 DNA: TGTGCCATCAGTGAGACAGGCTACGAGCAGTACTTC

V gene: TRBV28
D gene: -
clone size: -
J gene: TRBJ2-7
CDR3 protein: CASSPYRASYEQYF
CDR3 DNA: TGTGCCAGCAGTCCCTACAGGGCTTCCTACGAGCAGTACTTC

V gene: TRBV7-2
D gene: -
clone size: -
J gene: TRBJ2-7
CDR3 protein: CASSLVTRGLSEQYF
CDR3 DNA: TGTGCCAGCAGCTTAGTGACCCGGGGGTTGTCCGAGCAGTACTTC

V gene: TRBV27
D gene: -
clone size: -
J gene: TRBJ2-2
CDR3 protein: CASSSGIPNTGELFF
CDR3 DNA: TGTGCCAGCAGTTCCGGGATACCGAACACCGGGGAGCTGTTTTTT

V gene: TRBV6-4
D gene: -
clone size: -
J gene: TRBJ2-7
CDR3 protein: CASSPPRGWEQYF
CDR3 DNA: TGTGCCAGCAGCCCCCCCCGGGGGTGGGAGCAGTACTTC

V gene: TRBV11-2
D gene: TRBD2
clone size: -
J gene: TRBJ2-1
CDR3 protein: CASSSGLAGVSRNEQFF
CDR3 DNA: TGTGCCAGCAGCTCCGGACTAGCGGGAGTCTCTCGCAATGAGCAGTTCTTC